Reported below is one T cell receptor beta chain. Its antigen specificity is not known. Base qualities were left out, and no much larger clone turns up one base away. The TCR beta CDR3 regions were amplified from the RNA transcripts. A first-round RT-PCR of the TCR CDR3 used the HTBI primer set with the Qiagen OneStep RT-PCR kit. The libraries were constructed in a second round of multiplex PCR and then size-selected and purified. Paired-end sequencing of the libraries was performed with 100 bp reads on an Illumina HiSeq2000. The authors' analysis ran thus. SOAPnuke was used to process the raw data, removing reads that contained adapters or uncalled bases, had a mean Phred below 15, or lacked an exact match to the constant primer or identifier. COPE v1.2.5 was used to merge the high-quality paired reads, and each unique nucleotide sequence was defined as a clonotype. Clonotypes were aligned to IMGT TRBV, TRBD and TRBJ reference segments using MiTCR v1.1. Only V-J combinations with frequency above 0.0001, covering about 99% of repertoires, were analysed. The TCS score was defined as the ratio of F50 (clonal expansion) to E x V (chaos), calculated using BLOSUM62-based TCRdist between CDR3 peptides within each V-J. Welch's t-statistics and random forest reduced roughly 500 V-J features to roughly 13, which were used in a naive Bayes classifier (R e1071). Thyroid-blood repertoire similarity was quantified with the Morisita-Horn index. TCRdb reprocessed the public reads (quality trimming at Q25 with fastp, clone calling with MiXCR) and kept in-frame beta chains. Here each entry gathers all rows of one CDR3 protein and keeps the most common genes and DNA. The authors' filters were not applied to this entry. The sample table records about 840,000 distinct CDR3 sequences; 35% to 40% of these occur just once. In total, the top ten clones hold 7.5% to 9.5% of the sample.

This entry belongs to a study of T cells in Graves' hyperthyroidism and ophthalmopathy (dated by TCRdb to 2018 to 2020). A note on the overall study: Peripheral blood samples were taken at initial diagnosis, before any treatment was given. A discovery cohort of around 98 patients, 43 with Graves' ophthalmopathy and 55 to 65 with stable Graves' hyperthyroidism, was used to find distinguishing TCR V-J signatures. Prospective prediction of ophthalmopathy was tested in an independent validation cohort consisting of 18 hyperthyroidism patients and some 17 patients who later progressed to ophthalmopathy. The 75 to 100 discovery patients were divided at random into training and test sets in a 7:3 ratio. Thyroid tissue and blood T-cell repertoires from over 5 Graves' hyperthyroidism patients were also compared in the study. Following sampling, methimazole starting at 30 mg daily was given to hyperthyroidism patients, and high-dose intravenous methylprednisolone was given to ophthalmopathy patients. TCR Vbeta CDR3 sequencing of 130 to 150 peripheral blood samples (more than 40 ophthalmopathy, approximately 80 hyperthyroidism and approximately 17 progressor patients) is reported in the paper.

What the work shows at the level of the full study, not this receptor alone: Most expanded thyroid clonotypes (frequency above 0.001) were also detected in blood, suggesting blood repertoires may reflect thyroid immune responses. A model built on a 13 V-J signature distinguished ophthalmopathy from stable hyperthyroidism, reaching about 88% sensitivity and under 84% specificity in cross-validation and 80%/75% in testing. Sample size was not statistically predetermined, and investigators were not blinded to group allocation. In validation, progression to ophthalmopathy was predicted by the model with 70.59% sensitivity and approximately 78% specificity, a median of approximately 7.1 months before onset.

Stable Graves' hyperthyroidism was defined as the absence of progression to ophthalmopathy over 18 months of follow-up. Hyperthyroidism patients were aged 18 to 65 years and newly diagnosed, with disease duration of less than 2 months. The study excluded patients with uncontrolled infections, other autoimmune diseases, pregnancy or lactation. Clinical symptoms, serum thyroxine and TRAb, thyroid ultrasound, and orbital computed tomography formed the basis for the diagnoses. Ficoll-Paque density gradient centrifugation was used to isolate PBMCs from around 10 ml of fresh peripheral blood. Total RNA was extracted using Trizol reagent, and RNA quality was assessed on an Agilent 2100 Bioanalyzer. Trimming takes 3 bases from V and 6 bases from J, and the germline ends sit 21 bases apart. Including the terminal cysteine and phenylalanine, the CDR3 comprises 18 residues. Only the CDR3 region is kept as DNA, spanning 54 bases read in frame from base 1. CDR1 PRHDT and CDR2 FYEKMQ are derived from the germline V gene (reference sequence).

The V gene is TRBV13 and the J gene is TRBJ2-6; the D segment might be TRBD1 or TRBD2, since each matches 5 bases. Sample: blood. The receptor's source is a man between 18 and 35 years old with Graves' hyperthyroidism. Here is the DNA: TGTGCCAGCAGCTTTCCCCCCGGGGCTCAGGGCGAGGCCAACGTCCTGACTTTC. This translates into CASSFPPGAQGEANVLTF.